Shown below are 31 T cell receptor beta chains from a single sample sequenced in a study of Ad26.COV2.S vaccination and SARS-CoV-2 variants. Treatment: about 20 received Ad26.COV2.S at low or high dose, single or two shots; about 5 received placebo; per-sample allocation not given. Sampling was done on day 63 after the first vaccine or placebo injection. The table came from immunoSEQ multiplex PCR; TCRdb's copy has only in-frame clones and leaves some out. The table has about 460,000 clones, roughly nine tenths seen once; the top ten hold over 1.5%. Here the sequenced sample was peripheral blood, taken in a trial of Ad26.COV2.S vaccine versus placebo. Receptors were obtained from a person between 18 and 65 years old who received the Ad26.COV2.S COVID-19 vaccine or a placebo.

This sequence joins TRBV27 and TRBJ1-2, with TRBD1 matching over 8 bases. J lost 5 bases, V lost 6 bases, and 11 bases had no gene match. Germline V gives CDR1 MNHEY, CDR2 SMNVEV (reference sequence). This CDR3 is built from 15 residues. The DNA of the CDR3 is TGTGCCAGCAGCCGGAGGACAGGGACGGGGTATGGCTACACCTTC. It translates to CASSRRTGTGYGYTF.

The CDR3 DNA sequence: TGTGCCAGTACCACAGCTCACAGGGGGAACACTGAAGCTTTCTTT. It translates to CASTTAHRGNTEAFF. V gene TRBV19 combines with J gene TRBJ1-1; 7 bases map to TRBD1. This CDR3 region has 15 residues. V was pared by 7 bases and J by 1 base, with 9 bases of the junction left unmatched. CDR1 is LNHDA, CDR2 SQIVND, per germline (reference sequence).

This clone was seen a few times. The chain has TRBV6-6 and TRBJ1-1; possible D gene TRBD1, 5 bases. Between the trimmed V and J ends, which lost 8 bases and 10 bases, there was a span of 11 bases. In germline, CDR1 is MNHNY, CDR2 SVGAGI (reference sequence). The CDR3 runs to 10 residues. DNA of the CDR3: TGTGCCAGCGCGTCCGGGGCAGCTTTCTTT. It codes for CASASGAAFF.

V is TRBV7-9 and J is TRBJ2-6, with D maybe TRBD2 (5 bases). Deletions cut 1 base from V and 3 bases from J, with 7 bases between. The CDR3 extends over 15 amino acids. Germline assignment: CDR1 SEHNR and CDR2 FQNEAQ (reference sequence). The CDR3 sequence is CASSLGGYGANVLTF. In nucleotides, the CDR3 is TGTGCCAGCAGCTTAGGCGGGTATGGGGCCAACGTCCTGACTTTC.

This chain uses TRBV7-9 with TRBJ2-1, with 10 nucleotides matching TRBD1. The CDR3 length is 15 residues. The V gene end was trimmed by 2 bases and the J gene end by 8 bases; junction bases not matched to a gene: 6. The germline CDR1 and CDR2 sequences are SEHNR and FQNEAQ (reference sequence). CDR3 in DNA: TGTGCCAGCAGCTTAAAAGGGACAGGGGAGTATGAGCAGTTCTTC. This gives the protein CASSLKGTGEYEQFF.

This chain uses TRBV29-1 with TRBJ2-2; no clear D. The CDR3 is made up of 12 amino acids. Germline values: CDR1 SQVTM, CDR2 ANQGSEA. Trimming shortened V by 6 bases and J by 7 bases, and 12 bases separated the two germline ends. CDR3 region: CSVGVSDGELFF. Here the CDR3 DNA reads TGCAGCGTCGGAGTCTCGGACGGGGAGCTGTTTTTT.

The rearrangement links TRBV6-6 to TRBJ1-1; the D is unclear. This CDR3 comprises 12 residues. V dropped 0 bases and J dropped 9 bases, with 8 bases sitting between them. CDR1 and CDR2 (germline): MNHNY, SVGAGI (reference sequence). The CDR3 DNA reads TGTGCCAGCAGTTACTCGACGACAAAAGCTTTCTTT. It specifies CASSYSTTKAFF.

The rearrangement links TRBV18 to TRBJ1-2, with D perhaps matching TRBD1 (6 bases). This CDR3 comprises 17 residues. Germline V lookup: CDR1 KGHSH, CDR2 LQKENI. V lost 3 bases to trimming and J lost 4 bases, with 21 bases between them. The CDR3 DNA reads as TGTGCCAGCTCACCCGTTATCGGACAGCCAGCCGTCTATGGCTACACCTTC. This codes for CASSPVIGQPAVYGYTF.

A single count supports this clone. The chain carries TRBV19 and TRBJ2-7, with TRBD1 as a possible D gene (6 bases). V lost 4 bases and J 6 bases, leaving 19 bases between the germline ends. The CDR3 is made up of 15 amino acids. CDR1 LNHDA and CDR2 SQIVND come from the germline V gene (reference sequence). CDR3 protein: CASSTQQGLTGEQYF. CDR3 nucleotides: TGTGCCAGTAGTACCCAACAGGGTCTAACGGGCGAGCAGTACTTC.

This clone is a singleton in its sample. The V call is TRBV7-8, the J call TRBJ1-1; D gene ambiguous. Germline values: CDR1 SGHVS, CDR2 FQNEAQ. This CDR3 is 14 amino acids long. The V end lost 1 base, the J end lost 6 bases, and 12 bases lay between the germline ends. The DNA of the CDR3 is TGTGCCAGCAGCTTAGTCTTAGGTAGGGCTGAAGCTTTCTTT. Translated: CASSLVLGRAEAFF.

The V gene is TRBV16, the J gene TRBJ1-2; 7 bases agree with TRBD1. The CDR3 consists of 15 residues. CDR1 is KGHSY and CDR2 is FQNENV in the germline V gene. With 3 bases clipped from V and 3 bases from J, the junction kept 7 bases outside the gene matches. The DNA of the CDR3 is TGTGCCAGCAGCCACAGACAGGGAGCGGACTATGGCTACACCTTC. As protein: CASSHRQGADYGYTF.

The chain combines TRBV4-1 with TRBJ2-5; TRBD1 aligns across 9 bases. The CDR3 loop spans 14 amino acids. From germline, CDR1 is MGHRA and CDR2 YSYEKL. Trimming at V came to 2 bases and at J to 4 bases, leaving 2 bases not matched to a gene. The CDR3 reads CASSQRQGVETQYF. The DNA for the CDR3 is TGCGCCAGCAGCCAACGACAGGGGGTAGAGACCCAGTACTTC.

This CDR3 reads CASSEAQGWYQETQYF. CDR3 sequence (DNA): TGTGCCAGCAGTGAAGCGCAGGGGTGGTACCAAGAGACCCAGTACTTC. The chain joins TRBV6-1 to TRBJ2-5; TRBD1 is a possible D gene (6 bases). The CDR3 covers 16 residues. V shed 0 bases and J shed 0 bases, with 11 bases lying between them. Germline V gene lookup returns CDR1 MNHNS and CDR2 SASEGT.

This sequence joins TRBV11-2 and TRBJ2-5, with 13 bases lining up with TRBD2. Germline values: CDR1 SGHAT, CDR2 FQNNGV. The CDR3 is 16 residues long. The ends lost 2 bases at V and 6 bases at J; junction bases unmatched: 6. The CDR3 loop is CASSLFGLAGAKTQYF. CDR3 nucleotides: TGTGCCAGCAGCTTATTTGGACTAGCGGGAGCGAAGACCCAGTACTTC. Full variable domain (outside the CDR3, taken from reference TRBV11-2 and TRBJ2-5): EAGVAQSPRYKIIEKRQSVAFWCNPISGHATLYWYQQILGQGPKLLIQFQNNGVVDDSQLPKDRFSAERLKGVDSTLKIQPAKLEDSAVYLCASSLFGLAGAKTQYFGPGTRLLVL.

Here the CDR3 reads CASSRDRNQETQYF. CDR3 coding DNA: TGCGCCAGCAGCCGGGACAGAAACCAAGAGACCCAGTACTTC. The rearrangement links TRBV5-1 to TRBJ2-5; 7 nucleotides agree with TRBD1. From germline, CDR1 is SGHRS and CDR2 YFSETQ. CDR3 length equals 14 residues. V trimming: 4 bases; J trimming: 0 bases; junction bases outside the gene matches: 3.

The CDR3 DNA follows: TGCGCCAGCAGCCCTGGGGGGCACCAGTATTTT. Translating it yields CASSPGGHQYF. This rearrangement joins TRBV5-1 to TRBJ2-3; D tentatively fits TRBD1 or TRBD2 (6 bases each). Germline-derived CDR1 and CDR2 are SGHRS and YFSETQ. The CDR3 is 11 amino acids. Between the trimmed V and J ends, which lost 4 bases and 12 bases, there was a span of 12 bases.

This chain links TRBV28 with TRBJ1-2, with D tentatively TRBD1 (5 bases). The germline V and J ends were trimmed by 2 bases and 0 bases, with 13 bases remaining between them. CDR1 is MDHEN and CDR2 is SYDVKM in the germline V gene. The CDR3 spans 16 residues. The CDR3 DNA reads TGTGCCAGCAGTTTACTCCCAGGGAACCCTAACTATGGCTACACCTTC. Translation gives CASSLLPGNPNYGYTF.

V is TRBV10-1 and J is TRBJ1-2, with D possibly being TRBD1 (6 bases). CDR1 is WNHNN, CDR2 SYGVQD, per germline (reference sequence). The CDR3 extends over 12 amino acids. V was pared by 2 bases and J by 8 bases, with 9 bases between. As DNA, the CDR3 is TGCGCCAGCAGTGAGAGGGGGGACGGCTACACCTTC. Encoded protein: CASSERGDGYTF.

The J gene is TRBJ2-1, the V gene TRBV7-2; perhaps TRBD1 as D (6 bases). CDR3 size: 15 residues. Trimming removed 5 bases from V and 0 bases from J, with 11 bases in between. Germline CDR1 SGHTA, CDR2 FQGNSA. This CDR3 is CASSPDRFSYNEQFF. DNA of the CDR3: TGTGCCAGCAGCCCGGACAGATTCTCCTACAATGAGCAGTTCTTC.

This sequence joins TRBV4-3 and TRBJ2-7; 12 bases align to TRBD2. This CDR3 spans 15 amino acids. CDR1 is LGHNA, CDR2 YSLEER, per germline. Germline trimming cut 4 bases from V and 6 bases from J; bases unmatched to any gene: 7. The CDR3 coding sequence is TGCGCCAGCAGCCCCACTAGCGGGGGGACAGGCGAGCAGTACTTC. Amino acids: CASSPTSGGTGEQYF.

V is TRBV28 and J is TRBJ2-7; 10 bases match TRBD2. With V trimmed by 4 bases and J by 4 bases, 7 bases remained unmatched. Germline CDR1 and CDR2: MDHEN and SYDVKM. This CDR3 spans 15 amino acids. The CDR3 here is CASSSSGRSIYEQYF. CDR3 DNA sequence: TGTGCCAGCAGTTCTAGCGGGAGAAGTATATACGAGCAGTACTTC.

The J gene is TRBJ1-1, the V gene TRBV18; a weak D match, TRBD1 (5 bases). V gave up 3 bases and J gave up 0 bases, with 11 bases separating them. The germline CDR1 and CDR2 sequences are KGHSH and LQKENI. The CDR3 extends over 15 amino acids. As DNA, the CDR3 is TGTGCCAGCTCACCGTCAGACAGCCTGAACACTGAAGCTTTCTTT. Residues: CASSPSDSLNTEAFF.

This clone was detected once. The chain carries TRBV19 and TRBJ2-5, with TRBD1 identical over 8 bases. This CDR3 is built from 13 residues. Per the germline V gene, CDR1 is LNHDA and CDR2 is SQIVND (reference sequence). V was pared by 4 bases and J by 5 bases, with 3 bases of the junction left unmatched. The CDR3 DNA follows: TGTGCCAGTAGTACAGGGGGCCGGGAGACCCAGTACTTC. This encodes CASSTGGRETQYF.

CDR3 in amino acids: CASSHVGQDHTDTQYF. The CDR3 DNA follows: TGTGCCAGCAGCCATGTAGGACAGGATCACACAGATACGCAGTATTTT. This chain links TRBV4-2 with TRBJ2-3; 7 bases agree with TRBD1. Germline V gives CDR1 LGHNA, CDR2 YNFKEQ. The CDR3 extends over 16 amino acids. The V and J ends lost 3 bases and 2 bases, in that order; junction bases with no gene match: 8.

This chain links TRBV14 with TRBJ2-5, with 11 bases identical to TRBD2. Unmatched junction bases numbered 8, after V lost 4 bases and J lost 1 base. The CDR3 totals 17 residues. Germline CDR1 and CDR2: SGHDN and FVKESK. The CDR3, as DNA: TGTGCCAGCAGCCGACGATGGACTAGCGGGCGCCAAGAGACCCAGTACTTC. Its protein product is CASSRRWTSGRQETQYF.

This sequence joins TRBV7-8 and TRBJ2-5; 11 nucleotides line up with TRBD2. The CDR3 extends over 18 amino acids. Unmatched junction bases numbered 7, after V lost 0 bases and J lost 1 base. Germline CDR1 is SGHVS and CDR2 is FQNEAQ. The CDR3: CASSLAFSGGARQETQYF. The CDR3 nucleotides are TGTGCCAGCAGCTTAGCGTTTAGCGGGGGGGCCCGCCAAGAGACCCAGTACTTC.

V usage is TRBV27 and J usage is TRBJ2-1, with D possibly matching TRBD2 (6 bases). Deletions cut 6 bases from V and 0 bases from J, with 12 bases between. CDR3 length equals 15 residues. Germline V gene sequence: CDR1 MNHEY, CDR2 SMNVEV (reference sequence). The CDR3 DNA is TGTGCCAGCAGGAGGGCGGGAAGCTCCTACAATGAGCAGTTCTTC. It codes for CASRRAGSSYNEQFF.

The rearrangement links TRBV6-5 to TRBJ2-2; possible D gene TRBD1, 5 bases. V lost 2 bases to trimming and J lost 4 bases, with 8 bases between them. The CDR3 sequence is 14 residues long. Germline V gene sequence: CDR1 MNHEY, CDR2 SVGAGI. Written as DNA, the CDR3 is TGTGCCAGCAGTTACATTGGGGCCACCGGGGAGCTGTTTTTT. Its protein is CASSYIGATGELFF.

This clone was detected once. The gene calls are TRBV5-4 and TRBJ2-1, with D possibly called TRBD1 or TRBD2 (6 bases each). Germline CDR1 and CDR2: SGHNT and YYREEE (reference sequence). The length of the CDR3 is 14 residues. The germline V and J ends were trimmed by 0 bases and 7 bases, with 11 bases remaining between them. The CDR3 sequence: CASSLVGGRNEQFF. CDR3 sequence (DNA): TGTGCCAGCAGCTTGGTCGGGGGCCGAAATGAGCAGTTCTTC.

The chain links TRBV7-2 to TRBJ2-2; no reliable D call. V was trimmed by 0 bases and J by 7 bases, leaving 9 bases between them. This CDR3 comprises 14 residues. CDR1 is SGHTA and CDR2 is FQGNSA in the germline V gene. This CDR3 reads CASSLASIDGELFF. CDR3 in DNA: TGTGCCAGCAGCTTAGCATCGATCGACGGGGAGCTGTTTTTT.

V gene TRBV7-6 combines with J gene TRBJ1-3, with TRBD1 matching over 7 bases. V lost 5 bases to trimming and J lost 2 bases; unmatched junction nucleotides: 3. CDR3 length: 14 residues. CDR1 and CDR2 from the germline V gene are SGHVS and FNYEAQ. The CDR3 sequence is CASSPTGAGNTIYF. CDR3 in DNA: TGTGCCAGCAGCCCTACAGGGGCTGGAAACACCATATATTTT.